A single sample gave rise to the 11 T cell receptor beta chains below, sequenced in a study of human T cells and chemical hapten exposure. Noted time point: patch test 3, about 24 weeks after DPC sensitization. Treatment indicated: therapeutic diphenylcyclopropenone sensitization with weekly scalp DPC. TCRdb reprocessed the RACE reads with MiXCR, giving one entry per CDR3 protein. This repertoire shows just under 60,000 distinct CDR3 sequences, 9.5% to 15% found once; its top ten account for 2.4%. The specimen was whole blood, collected in connection with sensitization to the hapten diphenylcyclopropenone (DPC). These receptors were obtained from a man aged 25 to 40 with alopecia areata. Some clones in this sample may be carry-over from other donors' samples.

The chain links TRBV7-2 to TRBJ2-3; D uncertain. This CDR3 is built from 15 residues. V was shortened by 4 bases and J by 0 bases, with 11 bases between the two germline ends. The germline CDR1 and CDR2 sequences are SGHTA and FQGNSA. For the CDR3, the DNA is TGTGCCAGCAGCTCGCGCGGTGCTAGCACAGATACGCAGTATTTT. This codes for CASSSRGASTDTQYF.

This chain connects TRBV6-6 to TRBJ2-7; a weak D match, TRBD2 (6 bases). CDR1 and CDR2 (germline): MNHNY, SVGAGI (reference sequence). V was trimmed by 3 bases and J by 0 bases, leaving 15 bases between them. CDR3 length: 16 amino acids. The CDR3, as DNA: TGTGCCAGCAGTTATTACACGGGAGCAACCTCCTACGAGCAGTACTTC. Protein product: CASSYYTGATSYEQYF.

This chain connects TRBV5-5 to TRBJ2-7; TRBD1 is a possible D gene (5 bases). Deletions cut 0 bases from V and 1 base from J, with 14 bases between. CDR3 length equals 16 residues. CDR1 is SGHKS, CDR2 YYEKEE, per germline (reference sequence). As DNA, the CDR3 is TGTGCCAGCAGCTTGGCAGTCAGGGAACGATCCTACGAGCAGTACTTC. Its translation: CASSLAVRERSYEQYF.

This clonotype was found many times. The chain combines TRBV27 with TRBJ1-2; 9 bases line up with TRBD1. Trimming removed 5 bases from V and 3 bases from J; junction bases left unmatched: 1. The CDR3 loop spans 13 amino acids. Germline V gene data show CDR1 as MNHEY and CDR2 as SMNVEV (reference sequence). CDR3 bases: TGTGCCAGCAGTCGGACAGGGGACTATGGCTACACCTTC. Its protein product is CASSRTGDYGYTF.

This clonotype was seen repeatedly, ten times or more. The chain employs TRBV20-1 and TRBJ2-7; 7 nucleotides match TRBD2. The ends lost 6 bases at V and 2 bases at J; junction bases unmatched: 4. The CDR3 extends over 12 amino acids. CDR1 and CDR2 from the germline V gene are DFQATT and SNEGSKA (reference sequence). The CDR3 reads CSARGVTYEQYF. CDR3 in DNA: TGCAGTGCCCGGGGGGTTACCTACGAGCAGTACTTC.

This clonotype was counted at least ten times. V gene TRBV27 combines with J gene TRBJ1-5, with a possible D match to TRBD1 (5 bases). The CDR3 totals 14 residues. Trimming took off 6 bases at V and 0 bases at J, with 9 bases between the two ends. CDR1 MNHEY and CDR2 SMNVEV come from the germline V gene (reference sequence). CDR3: CASSTQGSNQPQHF. CDR3 nucleotides: TGTGCCAGCAGCACCCAGGGTAGCAATCAGCCCCAGCATTTT.

The chain joins TRBV5-6 to TRBJ1-1; a weak D match, TRBD1 (6 bases). Germline lookup yields CDR1 SGHDT and CDR2 YYEEEE. The ends were cut back, 3 bases at V and 1 base at J, with 10 bases in the middle. This CDR3 region has 14 residues. CDR3 DNA sequence: TGTGCCAGCAGCTGGGGGCGGGCGAACACTGAAGCTTTCTTT. Protein: CASSWGRANTEAFF.

The chain is built from TRBV30 and TRBJ1-4, with unresolved D. The CDR3 runs to 13 residues. Per germline, CDR1 GTSNPN and CDR2 SVGIG (reference sequence). V lost 1 base and J lost 0, with 3 bases in between. CDR3 in amino acids: CAWSEATNEKLFF. CDR3 in DNA: TGTGCCTGGAGTGAAGCAACTAATGAAAAACTGTTTTTT.

This clonotype was detected a few times. V is TRBV20-1 and J is TRBJ1-4, with TRBD1 identical over 8 bases. The CDR3 runs to 14 residues. Germline V gene data show CDR1 as DFQATT and CDR2 as SNEGSKA (reference sequence). Losses at the gene ends were 3 bases for V and 4 bases for J; bases not matched to a gene: 4. CDR3 sequence reads: CSASPGQVNEKLFF. The CDR3 DNA sequence: TGCAGTGCTAGTCCGGGACAGGTTAATGAAAAACTGTTTTTT.

This clonotype was seen only a few times. The chain joins TRBV19 to TRBJ1-6; 10 bases are a match to TRBD1. The CDR3 loop spans 14 amino acids. After removal of 9 bases from V and 9 bases from J, the junction contained 8 bases not matched to a gene. Per germline, CDR1 LNHDA and CDR2 SQIVND (reference sequence). CDR3 sequence (DNA): TGTGCCAGCGCGCCCAGGACAGGGGGTTCACCCCTCCACTTT. Translation gives CASAPRTGGSPLHF.

This clonotype was found many times. The chain joins TRBV7-9 to TRBJ1-2; D gene unclear. Per germline, CDR1 SEHNR and CDR2 FQNEAQ (reference sequence). The CDR3 runs to 18 residues. The V end lost 1 base, the J end lost 1 base, and 19 bases lay between the germline ends. This CDR3 is CASSLDYVRTASNYGYTF. DNA for the CDR3: TGTGCCAGCAGCTTAGACTATGTTCGGACGGCCAGTAACTATGGCTACACCTTC. Looking up the rest from reference TRBV7-9 and TRBJ1-2 gives the full variable domain: DTGVSQNPRHKITKRGQNVTFRCDPISEHNRLYWYRQTLGQGPEFLTYFQNEAQLEKSRLLSDRFSAERPKGSFSTLEIQRTEQGDSAMYLCASSLDYVRTASNYGYTFGSGTRLTVV.